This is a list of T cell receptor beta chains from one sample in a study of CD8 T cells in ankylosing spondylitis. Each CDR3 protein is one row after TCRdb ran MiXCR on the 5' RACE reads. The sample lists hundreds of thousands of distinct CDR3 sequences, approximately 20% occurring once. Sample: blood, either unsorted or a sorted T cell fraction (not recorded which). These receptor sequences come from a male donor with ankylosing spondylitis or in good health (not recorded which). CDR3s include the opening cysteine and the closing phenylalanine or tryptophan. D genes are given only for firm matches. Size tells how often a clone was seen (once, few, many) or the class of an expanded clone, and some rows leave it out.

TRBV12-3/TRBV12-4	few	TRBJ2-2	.	TGTGCAGGCGAGGGGTCCGGGGAGCTGTTTTTT	CAGEGSGELFF
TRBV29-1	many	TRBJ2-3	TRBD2	TGCAGCGAATTTAGCGGGGGCACAGATACGCAGTATTTT	CSEFSGGTDTQYF
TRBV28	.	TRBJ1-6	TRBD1	TGTGCCAGCAGTCCCTGGGACAGGACGAGGTCACCCCTCCACTTT	CASSPWDRTRSPLHF
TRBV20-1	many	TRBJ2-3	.	TGCAGTGCTAGTAGCACCCGGGACACGGGTACGCAGTATTTT	CSASSTRDTGTQYF
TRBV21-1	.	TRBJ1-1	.	TGTGCCATACGGGCGAGCGGCACTGAAGCTTTCTTT	CAIRASGTEAFF
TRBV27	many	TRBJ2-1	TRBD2	TGTGCCAGCTGGCCGGGGGGGTCCTACAATGAGCAGTTCTTC	CASWPGGSYNEQFF
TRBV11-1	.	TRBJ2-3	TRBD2	TGTGCCAGCTGCCGGAATAGCGGGACCCGCGGCACAGATACGCAGTATTTT	CASCRNSGTRGTDTQYF
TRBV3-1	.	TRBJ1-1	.	TGTGCCAGCAGCCAAGGCCTGCAGAACACTGAAGCTTTCTTT	CASSQGLQNTEAFF
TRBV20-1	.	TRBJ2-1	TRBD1	TGCAGTGCTAGAACGACAGGGGTGTATGAGCAGTTCTTC	CSARTTGVYEQFF
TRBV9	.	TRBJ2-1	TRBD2	TGTGCCAGCAGCGTAGGCGGGGGGGCCTACAATGAGCAGTTCTTC	CASSVGGGAYNEQFF
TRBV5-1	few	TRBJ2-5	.	TGCGCCAGCAGTAAGCAGGGATACCAAGAGACCCAGTACTTC	CASSKQGYQETQYF
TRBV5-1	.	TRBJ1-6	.	TGCGCCAGCAGCTCGGCCAGGGGCATGGGGAATTCACCCCTCCACTTT	CASSSARGMGNSPLHF
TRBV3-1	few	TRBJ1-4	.	TGTGCCAGCAGCCAAGTAGCGGGCCGGAATGAAAAACTGTTTTTT	CASSQVAGRNEKLFF
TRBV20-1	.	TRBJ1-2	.	TGCAGTGCTAGAGCAGGGGTGGCCTATGGCTACACCTTC	CSARAGVAYGYTF
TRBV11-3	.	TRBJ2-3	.	TGTGCCAGCAGCTCAAGCTCGGATACGCAGTATTTT	CASSSSSDTQYF
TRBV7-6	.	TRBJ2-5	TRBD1	TGTGCCAGCAGCTCGGGACAGGGGGAGACCCAGTACTTC	CASSSGQGETQYF
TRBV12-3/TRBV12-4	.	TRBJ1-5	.	TGTGCCAGCAGCCCACAGGGAGCCCAAAATCAGCCCCAGCATTTT	CASSPQGAQNQPQHF
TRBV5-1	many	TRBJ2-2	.	TGCGCCAGCAGATACGTTACCGGGGAGCTGTTTTTT	CASRYVTGELFF
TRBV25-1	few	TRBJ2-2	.	TGTGCCAGCAACCCCTCAGGGGTCGGAACCGGGGAGCTGTTTTTT	CASNPSGVGTGELFF
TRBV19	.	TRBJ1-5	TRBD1	TGTGCCAGTGTTGGACAGGCGTCCACCGATGGCAATCAGCCCCAGCATTTT	CASVGQASTDGNQPQHF
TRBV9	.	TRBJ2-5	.	TGTGCCAGCAGCGTCGCAATTAGGGAGACCCAGTACTTC	CASSVAIRETQYF
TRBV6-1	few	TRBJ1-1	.	TGTGCCAGCTCGAGAGGGCCGAGCACTGAAGCTTTCTTT	CASSRGPSTEAFF
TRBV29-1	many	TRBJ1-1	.	TGCAGCGTTCGACAGAATACGAACACTGAAGCTTTCTTT	CSVRQNTNTEAFF
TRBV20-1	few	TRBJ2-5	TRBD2	TGCAGTGCTAGCTACATTGCTGGGGGGGGGACCCAGTACTTC	CSASYIAGGGTQYF
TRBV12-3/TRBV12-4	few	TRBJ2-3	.	TGTGCCAGCAGGGGAGCGGGTAGCACAGATACGCAGTATTTT	CASRGAGSTDTQYF
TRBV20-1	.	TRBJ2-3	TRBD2	TGCAGTGCGAGGGGCGGGACTAGCGGGAGCACAGATACGCAGTATTTT	CSARGGTSGSTDTQYF
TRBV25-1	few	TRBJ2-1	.	TGTGCCAGCAGGGCAGGAACGAGTGAGCAGTTCTTC	CASRAGTSEQFF
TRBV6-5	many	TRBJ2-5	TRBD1	TGTGCCAGCAGTAACCGGGACAGGGGGCGGGAGACCCAGTACTTC	CASSNRDRGRETQYF
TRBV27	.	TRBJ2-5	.	TGTGCCAGCAGTTCACCGGACGGATTAGAGACCCAGTACTTC	CASSSPDGLETQYF
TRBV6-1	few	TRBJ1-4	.	TGTGCCAGCAGGGTGAACTGGCAGCCGAATGAAAAACTGTTTTTT	CASRVNWQPNEKLFF
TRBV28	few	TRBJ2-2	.	TGTGCCTGTCGGCAGGGATCCACCGGGGAGCTGTTTTTT	CACRQGSTGELFF
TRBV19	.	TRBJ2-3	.	TGTGCCAGTAGTATAGTTGCCGGGAGTAGGGCAGATACGCAGTATTTT	CASSIVAGSRADTQYF
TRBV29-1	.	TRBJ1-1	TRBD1	TGCAGCGTTGATCAGGGTTGGACAGGGGGCACTGAAGCTTTCTTT	CSVDQGWTGGTEAFF
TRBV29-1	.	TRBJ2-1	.	TGCAGCGTCGTTAGCGGATATGAGCAGTTCTTC	CSVVSGYEQFF
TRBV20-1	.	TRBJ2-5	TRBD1	TGCAGTGCTAGAGATTCCGGGACAGGGATGTCGGAGACCCAGTACTTC	CSARDSGTGMSETQYF
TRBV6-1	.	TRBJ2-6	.	TGTGCCAGCACCCCAAGCGTGGACTCTGGGGCCAACGTCCTGACTTTC	CASTPSVDSGANVLTF
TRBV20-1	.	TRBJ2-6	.	TGCAGTGCTAGGACCTTCGGGCAGACGAGGGCCAACGTCCTGACTTTC	CSARTFGQTRANVLTF
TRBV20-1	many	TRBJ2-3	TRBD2	TGCAGTGCTAGAGCGGGCGGGGGGGCAACATTCTATACGCAGTATTTT	CSARAGGGATFYTQYF
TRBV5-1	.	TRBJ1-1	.	TGCGCCAGCAGCCCCGGGCCCCAAGGCACTGAAGCTTTCTTT	CASSPGPQGTEAFF
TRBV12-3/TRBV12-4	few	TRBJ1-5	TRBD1	TGTGCCAGCAGTCCGACAGGGGAAGTTCAGCCCCAGCATTTT	CASSPTGEVQPQHF
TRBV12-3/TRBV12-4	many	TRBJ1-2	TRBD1	TGTGCCAGCAGCCCTAACAGGGGGCGGCAGGGCTACACCTTC	CASSPNRGRQGYTF
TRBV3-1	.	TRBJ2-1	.	TGTGCCAGCAGTTCCAGTTTGGTTGAGCAGTTCTTC	CASSSSLVEQFF
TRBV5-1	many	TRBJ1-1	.	TGCGCCAGCAGCACCCAGGGTACCACTGAAGCTTTCTTT	CASSTQGTTEAFF
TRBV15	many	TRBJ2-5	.	TGTGCCGTCGGGGTAGAGACCCAGTACTTC	CAVGVETQYF
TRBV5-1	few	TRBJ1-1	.	TGCGCCAGCAGCTTGGGCGGGACGCGAGACACTGAAGCTTTCTTT	CASSLGGTRDTEAFF
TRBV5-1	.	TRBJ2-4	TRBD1	TGCGCCAGCAGCTTGGGAGCCGGGACAGGTTTTGTCATTCAGTACTTC	CASSLGAGTGFVIQYF
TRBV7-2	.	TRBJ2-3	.	TGTGCCAGCAGCACACAACTAGGTGGTCAGGATCCGCAGTATTTT	CASSTQLGGQDPQYF
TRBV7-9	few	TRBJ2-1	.	TGTGCCAGCAGCTTATTGGGGACTCGACACAATGAGCAGTTCTTC	CASSLLGTRHNEQFF
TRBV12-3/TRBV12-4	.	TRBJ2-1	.	TGTGCCAGCAGTTTAGGTTACAGCCTCAGCTCCTACAATGAGCAGTTCTTC	CASSLGYSLSSYNEQFF
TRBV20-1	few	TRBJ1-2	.	TGCAGTGCCAAGACACCCAACCAGGCTGGCTACACCTTC	CSAKTPNQAGYTF
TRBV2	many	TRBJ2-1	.	TGTGCCAGCAGTGAAGCTGACGGGAGCAGTCCCAATGAGCAGTTCTTC	CASSEADGSSPNEQFF
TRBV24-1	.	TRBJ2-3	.	TGTGCCACCAGTGAGGCAGGGAATCGGAAAGATACGCAGTATTTT	CATSEAGNRKDTQYF
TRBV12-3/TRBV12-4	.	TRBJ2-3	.	TGTGCCAGCAAGTACGGGAGCACAGATACGCAGTATTTT	CASKYGSTDTQYF
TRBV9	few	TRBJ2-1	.	TGTGCCAGCAGCGTAGTCAGCGGTGCCTACAATGAGCAGTTCTTC	CASSVVSGAYNEQFF
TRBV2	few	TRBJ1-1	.	TGTGCCAGCATCCTGGACCCCGAGGGGACTGAAGCTTTCTTT	CASILDPEGTEAFF